The 2 T cell receptor beta chains listed next were all sequenced from one sample in a study of patients and donors after allogeneic stem cell transplantation. TCRdb itself ran the RT-PCR reads through MiXCR, one entry per CDR3 protein. The sample has roughly 200,000 distinct CDR3 sequences; 35% to 45% are singletons. The sequenced sample was blood, either unsorted or a sorted T cell fraction (not recorded which). These receptors were obtained from a human donor who was either an allogeneic HSCT recipient or a stem cell or donor lymphocyte infusion donor (not recorded which). It is not recorded whose cells these are; they may come from a transplant donor.

The gene calls are TRBV20-1 and TRBJ2-7, with 7 bases aligning to TRBD1. This CDR3 region has 14 residues. J was trimmed by 0 bases and V by 4 bases; bases with no gene match: 6. The germline gives CDR1 DFQATT, CDR2 SNEGSKA (reference sequence). The CDR3 sequence: CSATGGWSSYEQYF. The CDR3 nucleotides are TGCAGTGCTACAGGGGGTTGGAGCTCCTACGAGCAGTACTTC.

Only a few counts were recorded for this clonotype. The chain links TRBV12-3 or TRBV12-4 to TRBJ1-1; D gene uncertain. CDR3 size: 11 residues. Trimming pared 3 bases from V and 7 bases from J, leaving 6 bases between. CDR3 DNA sequence: TGTGCCAGCAGTTTTGCAGTTGAAGCTTTCTTT. The encoded protein is CASSFAVEAFF.